Sequencing of this T cell receptor (beta chain) was carried out in a study of beta chain features in type 1 diabetes. As concerns this clone: The antigen is undetermined.

This CDR3 has 14 residues. V lost 7 bases and J lost 5; bases outside the gene matches: 7. Germline V gene lookup returns CDR1 MNHEY and CDR2 SVGAGI. Overall study findings and caveats: Shortening of TCRB CDR3s, moderate but significant, appeared in all four CD4+ subsets of Type 1 diabetes patients.

Expressed TCRB transcripts were sequenced because the entire RNA isolate underwent reverse transcription. Generated by immunoSEQ multiplex PCR, the TCRdb table keeps only in-frame clones and is missing some. This table holds roughly 300,000 clones, about 13% found once. V and J are TRBV6-5 and TRBJ1-1; 10 bases match TRBD1. Sequenced: naive CD4+ T cells from blood. This TCR was sampled from a man aged 30-40 years with type 1 diabetes. CDR3 DNA sequence: TGTGCCAGCAAGGGACAGGGGACGCGGACTGAAGCTTTCTTT. Encoded protein: CASKGQGTRTEAFF.